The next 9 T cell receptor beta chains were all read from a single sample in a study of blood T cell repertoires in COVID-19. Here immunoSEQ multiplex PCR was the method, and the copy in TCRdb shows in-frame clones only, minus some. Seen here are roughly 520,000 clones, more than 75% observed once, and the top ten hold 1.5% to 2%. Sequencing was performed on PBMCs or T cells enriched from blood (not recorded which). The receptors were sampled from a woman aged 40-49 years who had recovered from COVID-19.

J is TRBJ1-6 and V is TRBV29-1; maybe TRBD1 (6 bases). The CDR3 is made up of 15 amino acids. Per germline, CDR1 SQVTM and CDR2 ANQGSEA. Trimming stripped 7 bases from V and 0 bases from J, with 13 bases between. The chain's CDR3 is CSAAQGSSYNSPLHF. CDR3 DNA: TGCAGCGCCGCCCAGGGGAGCTCCTATAATTCACCCCTCCACTTT.

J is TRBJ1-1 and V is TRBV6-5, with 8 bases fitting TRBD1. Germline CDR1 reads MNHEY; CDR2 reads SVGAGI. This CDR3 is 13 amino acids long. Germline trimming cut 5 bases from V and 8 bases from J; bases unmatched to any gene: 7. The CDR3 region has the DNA TGTGCCAGCAGTACCACAGGGGGGAGAGAAGCTTTCTTT. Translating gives CASSTTGGREAFF.

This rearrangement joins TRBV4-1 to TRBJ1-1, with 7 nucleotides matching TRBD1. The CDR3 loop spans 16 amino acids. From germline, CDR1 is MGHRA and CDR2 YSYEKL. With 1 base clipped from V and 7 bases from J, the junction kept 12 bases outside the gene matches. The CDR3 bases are TGCGCCAGCAGCCAAGGGGTCACAGGGGTGGACCGTGAAGCTTTCTTT. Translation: CASSQGVTGVDREAFF.

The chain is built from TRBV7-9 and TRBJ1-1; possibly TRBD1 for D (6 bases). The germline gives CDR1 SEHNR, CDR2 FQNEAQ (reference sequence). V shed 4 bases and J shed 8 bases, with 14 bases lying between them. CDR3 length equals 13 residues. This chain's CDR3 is CASSSGQIGEAFF. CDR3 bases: TGTGCCAGCAGCTCCGGACAGATTGGAGAAGCTTTCTTT.

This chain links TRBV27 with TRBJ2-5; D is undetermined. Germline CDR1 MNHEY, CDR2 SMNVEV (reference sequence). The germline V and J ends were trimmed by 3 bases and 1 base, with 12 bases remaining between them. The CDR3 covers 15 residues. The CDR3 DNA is TGTGCCAGCAGTTTTTTGGGCGCTGCCCAAGAGACCCAGTACTTC. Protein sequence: CASSFLGAAQETQYF.

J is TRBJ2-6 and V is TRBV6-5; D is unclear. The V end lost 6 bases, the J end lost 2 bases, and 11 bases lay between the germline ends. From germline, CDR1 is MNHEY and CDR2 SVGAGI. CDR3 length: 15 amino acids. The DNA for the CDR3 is TGTGCCAGCAGAGGTACTAAGACTGGGGCCAACGTCCTGACTTTC. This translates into CASRGTKTGANVLTF.

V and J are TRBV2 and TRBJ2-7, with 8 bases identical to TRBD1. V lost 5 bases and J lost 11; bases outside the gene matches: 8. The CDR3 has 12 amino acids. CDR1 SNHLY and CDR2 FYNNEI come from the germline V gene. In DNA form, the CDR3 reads TGTGCCAGCAGTCCCGGGACAGGAAAGAAGTACTTC. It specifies CASSPGTGKKYF.

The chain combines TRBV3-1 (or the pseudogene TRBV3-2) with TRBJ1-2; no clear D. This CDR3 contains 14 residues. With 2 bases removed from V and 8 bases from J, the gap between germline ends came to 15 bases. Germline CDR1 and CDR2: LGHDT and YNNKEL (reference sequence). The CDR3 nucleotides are TGTGCCAGCAGCCAAAGGTTACAGCATATCGGCTACACCTTC. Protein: CASSQRLQHIGYTF.

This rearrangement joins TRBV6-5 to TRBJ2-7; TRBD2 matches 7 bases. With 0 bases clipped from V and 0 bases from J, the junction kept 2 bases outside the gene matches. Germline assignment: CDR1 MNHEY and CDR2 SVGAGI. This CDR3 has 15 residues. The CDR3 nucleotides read TGTGCCAGCAGTTACTCGACTAGCTTCTCCTACGAGCAGTACTTC. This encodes CASSYSTSFSYEQYF.